This T cell receptor (beta chain) originates from a study of T cell repertoires in cytomegalovirus infection. Turning to the study itself: Public TCR beta signatures were indicative of both CMV infection and a matching HLA type. Points from the study as a whole: The cumulative frequency of public TCR beta families distinguished individuals who carried CMV together with the relevant HLA. In two of eight donors, the top clonotype was HLA-C-restricted CMV-specific.

Remarks on this clonotype: Antigen specificity is unknown.

This CDR3 comprises 17 residues. The germline V gene has CDR1 SGHAT and CDR2 FQNNGV. J gave up 4 bases and V 0 bases, and 9 bases lay outside the gene matches. TCRdb re-called the reads with MiXCR, one entry per CDR3 protein. In the table there are about 150,000 distinct CDR3 sequences, over 15% of which are singletons. The chain carries TRBV11-2 and TRBJ2-3; 8 bases align to TRBD2. Sequenced material: CD8+ T cells from PBMCs. The clonotype comes from a human donor in good health (CMV status not recorded). Some clones in this sample may be carry-over from other donors' samples. CDR3 nucleotide sequence: TGTGCCAGCAGCTTAGAAGTGGTACTAGCGGTAGCAGATACGCAGTATTTT. Translated, it gives CASSLEVVLAVADTQYF. The complete variable domain, with remaining parts taken from reference TRBV11-2 and TRBJ2-3, reads EAGVAQSPRYKIIEKRQSVAFWCNPISGHATLYWYQQILGQGPKLLIQFQNNGVVDDSQLPKDRFSAERLKGVDSTLKIQPAKLEDSAVYLCASSLEVVLAVADTQYFGPGTRLTVL.